This is a list of T cell receptor beta chains from one sample in a study of blood T cell repertoires in COVID-19. The protocol was immunoSEQ multiplex PCR, while the TCRdb copy is restricted to in-frame clones and leaves out a portion. The table includes about 240,000 clones, about nine tenths detected once. The sequenced sample was peripheral blood. The origin of the receptors is a man aged 55 to 70 who had recovered from COVID-19. Each CDR3 is given with its conserved first and last residue. Fields, in order: V gene, D gene, CDR3 length, clone size, J gene, CDR3 DNA, CDR3 protein. The D gene is left open where the match is weak. Expanded clones are given a class, and other clones once, few, many or no size at all.

TRBV28,.,13,.,TRBJ1-6,TGTGCCAGCCGGTCCGGCTATAATTCACCCCTCCACTTT,CASRSGYNSPLHF
TRBV27,.,14,.,TRBJ1-4,TGTGCCAGCAGCCTATACAGGGACAATGAAAAACTGTTTTTT,CASSLYRDNEKLFF
TRBV2,.,13,.,TRBJ1-2,TGTGCCAGCAGTGTGCAGTTAAACTATGGCTACACCTTC,CASSVQLNYGYTF
TRBV21-1,.,13,.,TRBJ2-1,TGTGCCAGCAGGACCCGCGGCCCCAATGAGCAGTTCTTC,CASRTRGPNEQFF
TRBV20-1,TRBD1,15,once,TRBJ1-4,TGCAGTGCTAGTCGCTTAGGGGACAGAAAAGAAAAACTGTTTTTT,CSASRLGDRKEKLFF
TRBV30,.,15,.,TRBJ1-1,TGTGCCTGGAGTGTTCCAGGGAACAAGAACACTGAAGCTTTCTTT,CAWSVPGNKNTEAFF
TRBV3-1/TRBV3-2,.,14,.,TRBJ2-1,TGTGCCAGCAGCCAGCGGAGCCCCTACAATGAGCAGTTCTTC,CASSQRSPYNEQFF
TRBV2,.,17,.,TRBJ1-4,TGTGCCAGCAGCGAGTATGGGAGACCGTCCCTATGGGAAAAACTGTTTTTT,CASSEYGRPSLWEKLFF
TRBV11-2,.,13,few,TRBJ1-2,TGTGCCAGCAGCCTTAGGGAGGGCTATGGCTACACCTTC,CASSLREGYGYTF
TRBV5-1,.,16,.,TRBJ2-3,TGCGCCAGCAGCGCTGTGGCCGGGAAACCTGTAGATACGCAGTATTTT,CASSAVAGKPVDTQYF
TRBV19,TRBD2,18,.,TRBJ2-3,TGTGCCAGTAGTAATTTCCTAGCGGGGCCCGCTGGCACAGATACGCAGTATTTT,CASSNFLAGPAGTDTQYF
TRBV5-1,TRBD1,14,.,TRBJ1-2,TGCGCCAGCAGCTCCCCAGGGGGACGCTATGGCTACACCTTC,CASSSPGGRYGYTF
TRBV3-1/TRBV3-2,.,14,.,TRBJ1-3,TGTGCCAGCAGCCCACGGACAGAAGGAAACACCATATATTTT,CASSPRTEGNTIYF
TRBV29-1,TRBD1,13,.,TRBJ2-1,TGCAGCGCTCGGACAGGGAGCTACAATGAGCAGTTCTTC,CSARTGSYNEQFF
TRBV18,.,16,.,TRBJ2-3,TGTGCCAGCTCAGGAACTTCGGGACTGGTGGCAGATACGCAGTATTTT,CASSGTSGLVADTQYF
TRBV18,TRBD2,14,.,TRBJ2-3,TGTGCCAGCTCACCGACTAGCGCTCTAGATACGCAGTATTTT,CASSPTSALDTQYF
TRBV6-6,TRBD1,14,.,TRBJ1-4,TGTGCCAGCAGAAACAGGGGATTAAATGAAAAACTGTTTTTT,CASRNRGLNEKLFF
TRBV7-9,.,15,.,TRBJ1-1,TGTGCCAGCAGCTTAGGGGTTTCCAGGGACACTGAAGCTTTCTTT,CASSLGVSRDTEAFF
TRBV28,.,14,.,TRBJ1-1,TGTGCCAGCAGTCCCCTGCAGATGAACACTGAAGCTTTCTTT,CASSPLQMNTEAFF
TRBV5-1,.,14,few,TRBJ1-2,TGCGCCAGCAGCTTTGGGGGCGCTGGGGATGGCTACACCTTC,CASSFGGAGDGYTF
TRBV9,TRBD1,17,.,TRBJ1-1,TGTGCCAGCAGCCCACGGACAGGCTCTTATGGTACCACTGAAGCTTTCTTT,CASSPRTGSYGTTEAFF
TRBV6-5,.,12,.,TRBJ1-6,TGTGCCAGCGGTACGGCGGATTCACCCCTCCACTTT,CASGTADSPLHF
TRBV5-1,.,13,.,TRBJ1-1,TGCGCCAGCAGCTTGGAAGGGGGCACTGAAGCTTTCTTT,CASSLEGGTEAFF
TRBV6-5,.,15,once,TRBJ1-5,TGTGCCAGCAGGAGTGGACAGATCTCTACACAGCCCCAGCATTTT,CASRSGQISTQPQHF
TRBV2,TRBD1,15,.,TRBJ2-7,TGTGCCAGCAGTGCGGTACAGGGGCGGACCTACGAGCAGTACTTC,CASSAVQGRTYEQYF
TRBV9,.,14,.,TRBJ1-4,TGTGCCAGCAGCATGGGCAGGTCGAAAGAAAAACTGTTTTTT,CASSMGRSKEKLFF
TRBV13,TRBD2,16,.,TRBJ2-7,TGTGCCAGCAGCTTAGGTCTAGCGGATTTCTCCTACGAGCAGTACTTC,CASSLGLADFSYEQYF
TRBV5-6,TRBD1,14,.,TRBJ1-5,TGTGCCAGCAGCGCGCAGGGGGTCTGGCAGCCCCAGCATTTT,CASSAQGVWQPQHF
TRBV2,TRBD2,15,.,TRBJ2-2,TGTGCCAGCAGGTGGACTAGCGGGGCCACCGGGGAGCTGTTTTTT,CASRWTSGATGELFF
TRBV27,TRBD1,15,.,TRBJ2-2,TGTGCCAGCAGTTTGACAGGGTTTAACACCGGGGAGCTGTTTTTT,CASSLTGFNTGELFF
TRBV18,TRBD1,15,.,TRBJ2-1,TGTGCCAGCTCACCACCTGACAGGGCCTACAATGAGCAGTTCTTC,CASSPPDRAYNEQFF
TRBV2,TRBD2,22,once,TRBJ2-1,TGTGCCAGCAGTGAATTGGGAACCCCGACTAGCGGGGGGCCCCTCTCCTACAATGAGCAGTTCTTC,CASSELGTPTSGGPLSYNEQFF
TRBV6-2/TRBV6-3,TRBD2,19,once,TRBJ2-3,TGTGCCAGCAGTTACTCCGGGTGGACTAGCGGGGGGAACACAGATACGCAGTATTTT,CASSYSGWTSGGNTDTQYF
TRBV5-1,TRBD1,15,.,TRBJ2-5,TGCGCCAGCAGAAATTCGGGACAGGGAGGGGAGACCCAGTACTTC,CASRNSGQGGETQYF
TRBV5-4,TRBD1,15,.,TRBJ1-5,TGTGCCAGCAGTTCAGACAGGGGGCCCGATCAGCCCCAGCATTTT,CASSSDRGPDQPQHF
TRBV3-1/TRBV3-2,TRBD2,16,few,TRBJ2-3,TGTGCCAGCAGCCAAGCTAGCGGGGGCCTGTCAGATACGCAGTATTTT,CASSQASGGLSDTQYF
TRBV5-1,.,18,.,TRBJ1-3,TGCGCCAGCAGCTTGTCCCCGCGGGCGGCGGACTCTGGAAACACCATATATTTT,CASSLSPRAADSGNTIYF
TRBV5-6,.,14,.,TRBJ1-1,TGTGCCAGCAGCTTAGGACAGATGAACACTGAAGCTTTCTTT,CASSLGQMNTEAFF
TRBV5-1,.,12,.,TRBJ2-5,TGCGCCAGCAGCTTGACAGAAGAGACCCAGTACTTC,CASSLTEETQYF
TRBV6-6,TRBD2,15,.,TRBJ2-7,TGTGCCAGCAGTCTTAGCGGGGGCTCTCGCAGCGAGCAGTACTTC,CASSLSGGSRSEQYF
TRBV6-5,TRBD1,12,.,TRBJ1-2,TGTGCCAGCACCTTAACAGGGGCCGGCTACACCTTC,CASTLTGAGYTF
TRBV12-3/TRBV12-4,.,13,.,TRBJ2-7,TGTGCCAGCAGTTTGCAGCTCCCAGGGGAGCAGTACTTC,CASSLQLPGEQYF
TRBV29-1,.,13,.,TRBJ1-5,TGCAGCGTTTTGGGGGACTATAATCAGCCCCAGCATTTT,CSVLGDYNQPQHF
TRBV5-1,TRBD2,16,.,TRBJ2-5,TGCGCCAGCAGCCCGCAGCGGGGGATCCCGCAAGAGACCCAGTACTTC,CASSPQRGIPQETQYF
TRBV6-5,TRBD1,14,.,TRBJ1-2,TGTGCCAGCCCCGAAGCCCCCCGACAGGGCTCCGTCCTCTTC,CASPEAPRQGSVLF
TRBV2,.,14,.,TRBJ1-2,TGTGCCAGCAGGCTGCAGAGCAGGGACTATGGCTACACCTTC,CASRLQSRDYGYTF
TRBV4-2,.,13,.,TRBJ1-2,TGTGCCAGCAGCCAAGTTCAGGGGCTTTTCGCCACCTTC,CASSQVQGLFATF
TRBV9,.,14,.,TRBJ2-1,TGTGCCAGCAGCCCCTACCAGGGGGGCAATGAGCAGTTCTTC,CASSPYQGGNEQFF
TRBV3-1/TRBV3-2,TRBD1,14,once,TRBJ2-7,TGTGCCAGCAGCCAAGATGACAGGGGCCCCCTGCAGTACTTC,CASSQDDRGPLQYF
TRBV9,TRBD2,17,.,TRBJ2-3,TGTGCCAGCAGCGATTATTCGAGCGGGGGGATCTCAGATACGCAGTATTTT,CASSDYSSGGISDTQYF
TRBV2,.,16,.,TRBJ1-2,TGTGCCAGCAGTGAACTCCCCCTCAGCTCGGGAGGAGGCTACACCTTC,CASSELPLSSGGGYTF
TRBV5-4,.,13,.,TRBJ1-2,TGTGCCAGCAGCCCAGACAGCCTCTCCGGCTACACCTTC,CASSPDSLSGYTF
TRBV23-1,.,15,.,TRBJ2-5,TGCGCCAGCAGTCATAGTATGTGTGGCCAAGAGACCCAGTACTTC,CASSHSMCGQETQYF
TRBV9,TRBD2,21,.,TRBJ2-2,TGTGCCCGCAGCCCGACGCCAGGCGCGGGGCGGGGGGGCCGGAACACCGGGGAGCTGTTTTTT,CARSPTPGAGRGGRNTGELFF